This T cell receptor beta chain was found in a study of metastatic and nonmetastatic thyroid tumors (TCRdb year 2020). For context, the study as a whole: The researchers compared repertoires between peripheral blood samples and tumor or nodule tissue samples from patients with malignant or benign thyroid disease.

The research as a whole found: TCR beta diversity was reported as significantly higher in malignant tumors than in benign nodules, in both blood and tumor samples.

Inclusive of the bounding cysteine and phenylalanine, the CDR3 is 12 residues long. This entry keeps only the CDR3 DNA: 36 bases, framed from base 1. Reading the germline V gene gives CDR1 KGHSH and CDR2 LQKENI. The germline ends are 11 bases apart after V is trimmed by 6 bases and J by 5 bases. None of the patients had been given any treatment before thyroid surgery. Using T-cell receptor beta sequencing, the researchers looked back retrospectively at clinical samples from patients, gathered between about 2011 and 2019. Library preparation used PCR. The sequencing machine was an Illumina HiSeq 4000. The TCR beta-chain CDR3 region of each patient was profiled by high-throughput sequencing. In the source study's methods: The researchers built a classifier to tell apart papillary thyroid cancer patients with distant metastasis, based on CDR3 differences among clinicopathological groups. The Shannon index was used to assess repertoire diversity, and the Morisita-Horn index was used to assess tumor-blood repertoire similarity. TCRdb reran the public reads through fastp at Q25 and MiXCR, keeping productive beta chains. TCRdb, rather than the study authors, made the V and J calls. A total of fewer than 40,000 clones appear in this sample, about 45% of them only once. The ten largest clones capture around a quarter of the sample.

This clone counts as medium-sized (0.01 to 0.1%). What antigen it recognizes has not been identified. No per-base quality is available; no much larger clone lies one base away. The chain links TRBV18 with TRBJ2-7; no D segment can be confidently identified. Sequencing was done on a sample of tumor tissue. This receptor was taken from a male donor with papillary thyroid cancer or a benign thyroid nodule (not recorded which). Some clones in this sample may be carry-over from other donors' samples. The DNA is as follows: TGTGCCAGCTCGCCGGGCTGGGACGAGCAGTACTTC. It encodes CASSPGWDEQYF.